Here is one TCR beta chain with its context. The antigen is undetermined. The sample originates from a study of PD-L1 blockade in urothelial cancer. Background on the study: About 90% of the roughly 29 patients were men with bladder-origin urothelial cancer. Blood gave a median about 150,000 T cells. After treatment start, blood was analyzed at 3 weeks (second dose) and at 6 weeks.

The sample's time point: pretreatment peripheral blood. Trimming shortened V by 1 base and J by 11 bases, and 23 bases separated the two germline ends. The CDR3 is made up of 16 amino acids. Germline assignment: CDR1 MNHNS and CDR2 SASEGT. The table came from immunoSEQ multiplex PCR; TCRdb's copy has only in-frame clones and leaves some out. The sample carries tens of thousands of clones, 82% recorded once. Whole-study findings and limits: Tumor-associated TCR clones expanded more in blood at 3 weeks in patients with durable benefit.

The input for sequencing was PBMCs, taken around atezolizumab (anti-PD-L1) treatment. J is TRBJ2-5 and V is TRBV6-1; maybe TRBD2 (6 bases). This receptor was identified in a man aged 55 to 70 with urothelial cancer. In DNA form, the CDR3 reads TGTGCCAGCAGTGAAGATGAGGCGGACACCGGAGGGACTCAGTACTTC. Protein: CASSEDEADTGGTQYF.